This TCR beta chain was found in a study of shared clonotypes between healthy human individuals. Every subset's genomic DNA went evenly onto several immunoSEQ plates. TCRdb's copy holds only in-frame clones and misses some; the assay was immunoSEQ multiplex PCR. The data contain around 200,000 clones, approximately 61% of them singletons. The germline gives CDR1 SGHKS, CDR2 YYEKEE (reference sequence). The CDR3 consists of 15 residues. Trimming removed 5 bases from V and 4 bases from J; junction bases left unmatched: 7. CD45RA-negative memory and CD45RA+ naive subsets were split from the CD4+ cells. The sample comprised memory CD4+ T cells sorted from blood. The subset was: CD45RA-negative fraction. The source of this sequence is a man aged 25-45 years in good health. The V call is TRBV5-5, the J call TRBJ1-2, with TRBD1 matching 11 bases. The CDR3 region is CASSSSGTGGYGYTF. The DNA of the CDR3 is TGTGCCAGCAGTTCTTCCGGGACAGGGGGCTATGGCTACACCTTC.